These 26 T cell receptor beta chains originate from one sample sequenced in a study of blood T cells in healthy people across ages (dated by TCRdb to the mid-2010s). Receptor amplification or capture employed 5' RACE. The instrument was an Illumina HiSeq 2500. A second roughly 6 to 11 cycle PCR used a sample-barcoded 5' primer and a J-beta primer mix. TCRdb applied fastp at Q25 and MiXCR to the public reads, then kept only in-frame beta chains. Entries are consolidated by CDR3 protein sequence, retaining the most common genes and DNA. This sample is represented by about 1.7 million distinct CDR3 sequences; 28% of them were singletons. In total, the top ten clones hold 7% to 9% of the sample. Sequences were obtained from blood. These receptors were taken from a woman aged 25 to 45 in good health.

In its sample, this clonotype was seen many times. The junction does not match germline at one end; this may be a read error. The chain recombines TRBV3-1 with TRBJ2-3; TRBD1 matches 7 bases. The CDR3 length is 13 residues. The germline CDR1 and CDR2 sequences are LGHDT and YNNKEL (reference sequence). CDR3 sequence: CASSHRGTDTQYF. The CDR3 nucleotides read TGCGCCAGCAGCCACAGGGGTACAGATACGCAGTATTTT.

A remark on this clonotype: One end of the junction does not line up with germline, which may come from a read error. The V gene is TRBV5-6, the J gene TRBJ2-1; 7 bases fit TRBD2. The CDR3 consists of 13 residues. Germline V lookup: CDR1 SGHDT, CDR2 YYEEEE. The CDR3 spells CASNLLSGEEQFF. The CDR3 DNA is TGTGCCAGCAACTTGTTGAGCGGGGAGGAGCAGTTCTTC.

To note about this clonotype: A much larger clone is a single base away; this may be a read error. The V gene is TRBV7-2, the J gene TRBJ1-2, with no clear D. CDR3 size: 12 residues. Germline CDR1 SGHTA, CDR2 FQGNSA. The CDR3 spells CASSSQGSGHTF. CDR3 in DNA: TGTGCCAGCAGCTCACAAGGGAGTGGCCACACCTTC.

This clonotype was observed a handful of times. This chain joins TRBV20-1 and TRBJ1-4; D is possibly TRBD1 (5 bases). Germline assignment: CDR1 DFQATT and CDR2 SNEGSKA (reference sequence). The CDR3 has 13 residues. With 5 bases removed from V and 4 bases from J, the gap between germline ends came to 11 bases. CDR3 in DNA: TGCAGTGCTGGGACCCTGAGTAATGAAAAACTGTTTTTT. It yields the protein CSAGTLSNEKLFF.

The genes are TRBV12-3 or TRBV12-4 and TRBJ2-1, with D possibly matching TRBD2 (5 bases). V lost 3 bases to trimming and J lost 6 bases, with 15 bases between them. The CDR3 is 15 residues long. CDR3 amino acids: CASSFQAAPRNEQFF. The DNA for the CDR3 is TGTGCCAGCAGTTTTCAAGCGGCCCCACGCAATGAGCAGTTCTTC.

In this sample, this clonotype turned up a few times. The chain uses TRBV5-1 and TRBJ2-5, with D unresolved. The CDR3 length is 15 residues. Deletions cut 3 bases from V and 3 bases from J, with 15 bases between. Germline V lookup: CDR1 SGHRS, CDR2 YFSETQ. The CDR3 DNA reads TGCGCCAGCAGCTCCACTCCGGGCTCAGAAGAGACCCAGTACTTC. It translates to CASSSTPGSEETQYF.

This clonotype came up a few times. This chain uses TRBV7-9 with TRBJ2-7; tentative D call: TRBD1 (6 bases). V was shortened by 5 bases and J by 2 bases, with 16 bases between the two germline ends. The CDR3 loop spans 15 amino acids. Germline assignment: CDR1 SEHNR and CDR2 FQNEAQ (reference sequence). The CDR3 coding sequence is TGTGCCAGCAGCCCGGAGAGGGGGATCCCCTACGAGCAGTACTTC. It encodes CASSPERGIPYEQYF.

The chain has TRBV27 and TRBJ2-4; the D gene could be TRBD1 or TRBD2 (5 bases each). Trimming removed 2 bases at V and 15 bases at J, with 17 bases between. This CDR3 spans 13 amino acids. The germline V gene has CDR1 MNHEY and CDR2 SMNVEV (reference sequence). The CDR3 loop reads CASSLRGVETRYF. The CDR3 nucleotides are TGTGCCAGCAGTTTACGAGGGGTAGAGACCCGGTACTTC.

This clonotype was detected many times. The V call is TRBV7-2, the J call TRBJ2-7; D gene ambiguous. Per germline, CDR1 SGHTA and CDR2 FQGNSA. This CDR3 has 12 residues. V lost 5 bases, J lost 2 bases, and 7 bases lay in between. The CDR3 region has the DNA TGTGCCAGCAGCCGACAAACCTACGAGCAGTACTTC. It encodes CASSRQTYEQYF.

The rearrangement uses TRBV4-1 and TRBJ2-3, with 9 bases fitting TRBD1. Looked up from germline, CDR1 is MGHRA and CDR2 is YSYEKL. The CDR3 runs to 15 residues. J was trimmed by 4 bases and V by 3 bases; bases with no gene match: 5. CDR3 loop: CASSHPQGAADTQYF. CDR3 bases: TGCGCCAGCAGCCATCCACAGGGGGCCGCAGATACGCAGTATTTT.

The chain links TRBV11-2 to TRBJ2-7; 15 bases map to TRBD2. CDR3 size: 17 residues. Per germline, CDR1 SGHAT and CDR2 FQNNGV. V gave up 5 bases and J gave up 3 bases; unmatched junction bases: 8. CDR3 region: CASSMGLAGGNGYEQYF. CDR3 in DNA: TGTGCCAGCAGCATGGGACTAGCGGGAGGCAATGGCTACGAGCAGTACTTC.

This clonotype turned up a few times. The genes are TRBV5-6 and TRBJ2-1; 7 bases agree with TRBD2. V lost 3 bases to trimming and J lost 2 bases; unmatched junction nucleotides: 5. CDR3 length: 15 amino acids. Germline loops: CDR1 SGHDT, CDR2 YYEEEE. The CDR3 loop is CASSYGTTPYNEQFF. DNA of the CDR3: TGTGCCAGCAGCTATGGGACTACCCCCTACAATGAGCAGTTCTTC. The complete variable domain, with remaining parts taken from reference TRBV5-6 and TRBJ2-1, reads DAGVTQSPTHLIKTRGQQVTLRCSPKSGHDTVSWYQQALGQGPQFIFQYYEEEERQRGNFPDRFSGHQFPNYSSELNVNALLLGDSALYLCASSYGTTPYNEQFFGPGTRLTVL.

V gene TRBV14 combines with J gene TRBJ2-7; D remains ambiguous. The CDR3 extends over 14 amino acids. V was pared by 4 bases and J by 4 bases, with 14 bases between. CDR1 is SGHDN and CDR2 is FVKESK in the germline V gene. The CDR3: CASSRSMRRYEQYF. The DNA for the CDR3 is TGTGCCAGCAGCCGATCGATGAGGCGGTACGAGCAGTACTTC.

This clonotype came up a few times. This rearrangement joins TRBV9 to TRBJ2-7; D uncertain. The CDR3 loop spans 15 amino acids. The V gene's germline CDR1 is SGDLS and CDR2 YYNGEE. The V and J ends lost 1 base and 3 bases respectively, with 14 bases between them. The CDR3 DNA follows: TGTGCCAGCAGCGTAAGCTCGTCCCTTATCTACGAGCAGTACTTC. Residues: CASSVSSSLIYEQYF.

A single count supports this clonotype. This chain uses TRBV2 with TRBJ2-2; 10 bases map to TRBD1. The CDR3 has 15 amino acids. The germline gives CDR1 SNHLY, CDR2 FYNNEI. The junction had 6 bases not matched to a gene; V was cut back by 6 bases and J by 5 bases. This CDR3 reads CASRATGGWTGELFF. CDR3 in DNA: TGTGCCAGCAGAGCGACAGGGGGCTGGACCGGGGAGCTGTTTTTT.

This clonotype is a singleton in its sample. The genes are TRBV7-2 and TRBJ1-1, with 9 bases fitting TRBD1. Germline CDR1 reads SGHTA; CDR2 reads FQGNSA. Germline trimming cut 0 bases from V and 0 bases from J; bases unmatched to any gene: 8. The CDR3 spans 18 residues. CDR3 region: CASSLAAGTGNMNTEAFF. The CDR3 nucleotides read TGTGCCAGCAGCTTAGCCGCCGGGACAGGGAACATGAACACTGAAGCTTTCTTT.

This clonotype was detected once. The V call is TRBV20-1, the J call TRBJ2-7, with D perhaps matching TRBD2 (5 bases). V was cut by 5 bases and J by 2 bases, with 16 bases left in between. This CDR3 spans 14 amino acids. From germline, CDR1 is DFQATT and CDR2 SNEGSKA (reference sequence). CDR3 loop: CSARAEEVTYEQYF. As DNA, the CDR3 is TGCAGTGCTCGAGCGGAGGAGGTCACCTACGAGCAGTACTTC.

This clonotype has only a few counts. The rearrangement uses TRBV20-1 and TRBJ2-1; 8 bases line up with TRBD1. V gave up 3 bases and J gave up 5 bases; unmatched junction bases: 3. The CDR3 sequence is 13 residues long. Germline assignment: CDR1 DFQATT and CDR2 SNEGSKA (reference sequence). The CDR3 reads CSARGDRHNEQFF. DNA for the CDR3: TGCAGTGCTAGGGGGGACAGGCACAATGAGCAGTTCTTC.

This clonotype has only a few counts. The chain recombines TRBV29-1 with TRBJ1-5; a weak D match, TRBD1 (5 bases). With 5 bases removed from V and 4 bases from J, the gap between germline ends came to 15 bases. The V gene's germline CDR1 is SQVTM and CDR2 ANQGSEA. The CDR3 runs to 14 residues. The CDR3 DNA reads TGCAGCGTTCGTCTGGGTGGGGGGAATCAGCCCCAGCATTTT. Translation gives CSVRLGGGNQPQHF.

CDR3 DNA sequence: TGTGCCAGCAGGAATCCGGATGAGACAGATACGCAGTATTTT. It codes for CASRNPDETDTQYF. The J gene is TRBJ2-3, the V gene TRBV2; D is undetermined. Germline CDR1 is SNHLY and CDR2 is FYNNEI. Trimming left V 6 bases short and J 3 bases short, with 13 bases between. The CDR3 totals 14 residues. The full variable domain, with the rest looked up from reference TRBV2 and TRBJ2-3, is EPEVTQTPSHQVTQMGQEVILRCVPISNHLYFYWYRQILGQKVEFLVSFYNNEISEKSEIFDDQFSVERPDGSNFTLKIRSTKLEDSAMYFCASRNPDETDTQYFGPGTRLTVL.

In this sample, this clonotype turned up a few times. The rearrangement uses TRBV5-1 and TRBJ1-1, with D unclear. Germline CDR1 is SGHRS and CDR2 is YFSETQ. The CDR3 extends over 13 amino acids. Trimming cost V 2 bases and J 6 bases, with 11 bases left between them. The CDR3 nucleotides are TGCGCCAGCAGCTTTGGGATCGGAGCTGAAGCTTTCTTT. Protein: CASSFGIGAEAFF.

The chain is built from TRBV5-1 and TRBJ2-3; D not resolved. Germline V CDR1 and CDR2: SGHRS, YFSETQ. With 0 bases removed from V and 4 bases from J, the gap between germline ends came to 9 bases. This CDR3 has 14 residues. CDR3 amino acids: CASSLEGSADTQYF. The CDR3 coding sequence is TGCGCCAGCAGCTTGGAAGGGTCGGCAGATACGCAGTATTTT.

V gene TRBV6-5 combines with J gene TRBJ1-1, with TRBD1 matching 7 bases. The length of the CDR3 is 15 residues. V was clipped by 4 bases and J by 2 bases; unmatched bases: 7. Germline-derived CDR1 and CDR2 are MNHEY and SVGAGI. CDR3 amino acids: CASSSRGTANTEAFF. The CDR3 DNA is TGTGCCAGCAGTTCCCGTGGGACAGCTAACACTGAAGCTTTCTTT.

The chain uses TRBV29-1 and TRBJ2-7; 10 nucleotides match TRBD2. Per the germline V gene, CDR1 is SQVTM and CDR2 is ANQGSEA. The CDR3 sequence is 13 residues long. The V gene end was trimmed by 6 bases and the J gene end by 6 bases; junction bases not matched to a gene: 8. CDR3 DNA sequence: TGCAGCGTCCGAGCGGGGGGGCCTAGCGAGCAGTACTTC. Encoded protein: CSVRAGGPSEQYF.

Here the CDR3 reads CASSRGGDLGEQYF. DNA of the CDR3: TGTGCCAGCAGCCGTGGAGGGGACTTGGGGGAGCAGTACTTC. The rearrangement uses TRBV7-9 and TRBJ2-7; maybe TRBD2 (6 bases). The V and J ends lost 5 bases and 7 bases respectively, with 18 bases between them. The CDR3 is 14 amino acids. The germline gives CDR1 SEHNR, CDR2 FQNEAQ (reference sequence).

There are many counts of this clonotype. The rearrangement joins TRBV5-1 to TRBJ2-1; 8 bases align to TRBD1. The CDR3 contains 16 residues. Unmatched junction bases numbered 9, after V lost 0 bases and J lost 7 bases. Germline values: CDR1 SGHRS, CDR2 YFSETQ. This CDR3 is CASSLDRTGKSNEQFF. The CDR3 region has the DNA TGCGCCAGCAGCTTGGACCGGACAGGGAAATCAAATGAGCAGTTCTTC.